This paragraph reports one T cell receptor beta chain. Its cognate antigen is unknown. This record belongs to a study of cytomegalovirus exposure and HLA in healthy donors. The study, taken as a whole, reports: When a later analysis compared HLA-associated TCR beta chains with equally common others, the HLA-associated chains turned out to be more clonally expanded and to have lower generation probabilities. Reports state that TCR beta sequences accurately predicted most subjects' HLA-A and HLA-B alleles.

The length of the CDR3 is 18 residues. The trim removed 2 bases at V and 0 bases at J, leaving 9 bases unmatched. Germline CDR1 SGHTA, CDR2 FQGNSA. Amplification used 60 Vbeta primers and 13 Jbeta primers. Sequencing used immunoSEQ multiplex PCR; TCRdb keeps in-frame clones, though not all of them. The table includes fewer than 110,000 clones, 73% detected once. V and J are TRBV7-2 and TRBJ2-3, with TRBD2 matching over 9 bases. What was sequenced was PBMCs. The receptor comes from a man aged 30 to 39 in good health and CMV-seronegative. The CDR3 is CASSLMVAGALSTDTQYF. CDR3 DNA sequence: TGTGCCAGCAGCTTAATGGTAGCGGGGGCCCTAAGCACAGATACGCAGTATTTT. Supplemented by reference TRBV7-2 and TRBJ2-3, the full variable domain reads GAGVSQSPSNKVTEKGKDVELRCDPISGHTALYWYRQSLGQGLEFLIYFQGNSAPDKSGLPSDRFSAERTGGSVSTLTIQRTQQEDSAVYLCASSLMVAGALSTDTQYFGPGTRLTVL.